This TCR beta chain was found in a study of Ad26.COV2.S vaccination and SARS-CoV-2 variants. The V end was cut by 2 bases, the J end by 3 bases, with 19 bases between. Germline V gene data show CDR1 as ENHRY and CDR2 as SYGVKD. CDR3 size: 17 residues. Indicated treatment: 15 to 20 received Ad26.COV2.S at low or high dose, single or two shots; about 5 received placebo; per-sample allocation not given. Sampling occurred on day 63 after the first vaccine or placebo injection. Whoever gave the sample was an adult aged 18-55 years in Boston. TCRdb's copy holds only in-frame clones and misses some; the assay was immunoSEQ multiplex PCR. The sample gives over 350,000 clones, 75% to 90% of which show up once; 3.5% is in the top ten. The study, taken as a whole, reports: Higher spike-specific TCR breadth was found in vaccine recipients than in placebo recipients.

About this clone itself: What it recognizes is unknown.

This clonotype originated in a person between 18 and 65 years old who received the Ad26.COV2.S COVID-19 vaccine or a placebo. Source: peripheral blood, taken in a trial of Ad26.COV2.S vaccine versus placebo. The chain joins TRBV10-3 to TRBJ1-2, with D maybe TRBD1 (5 bases). CDR3 sequence: CAISERRDWGNYYGYTF. DNA of the CDR3: TGTGCCATCAGTGAGAGGCGGGACTGGGGGAACTACTATGGCTACACCTTC.